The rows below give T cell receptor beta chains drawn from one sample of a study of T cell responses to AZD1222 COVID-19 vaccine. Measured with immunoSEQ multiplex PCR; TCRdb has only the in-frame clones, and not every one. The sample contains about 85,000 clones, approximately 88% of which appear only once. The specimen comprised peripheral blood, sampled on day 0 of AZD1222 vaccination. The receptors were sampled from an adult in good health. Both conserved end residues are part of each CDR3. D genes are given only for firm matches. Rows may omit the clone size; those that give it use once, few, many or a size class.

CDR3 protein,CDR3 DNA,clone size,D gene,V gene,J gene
CASSRRTGRNTGELFF,TGTGCCAGCAGTCGGAGGACAGGGAGGAACACCGGGGAGCTGTTTTTT,-,TRBD1,TRBV27,TRBJ2-2
CASSIGQSSGNTIYF,TGTGCCAGTAGTATTGGACAGAGCTCTGGAAACACCATATATTTT,-,-,TRBV19,TRBJ1-3
CASSSRDRVTEAFF,TGCGCCAGCAGCTCTCGGGACAGGGTCACTGAAGCTTTCTTT,-,TRBD1,TRBV5-1,TRBJ1-1
CASSDWTSGKDEQFF,TGCGCCAGCAGTGACTGGACTAGCGGGAAAGATGAGCAGTTCTTC,-,TRBD2,TRBV10-1,TRBJ2-1
CASSEALSMVQYF,TGTGCCAGCAGTGAAGCGCTCAGCATGGTCCAGTACTTC,-,-,TRBV2,TRBJ2-5
CASTPGISHLNNEQFF,TGTGCCAGCACCCCCGGGATATCGCACCTAAACAATGAGCAGTTCTTC,-,-,TRBV5-4,TRBJ2-1
CASSLGGTFPDTQYF,TGCGCCAGCAGCTTGGGAGGGACTTTCCCGGATACGCAGTATTTT,-,-,TRBV5-1,TRBJ2-3
CASSLGPLTSRETQYF,TGCGCCAGCAGCTTGGGGCCCCTGACCTCAAGGGAGACCCAGTACTTC,-,-,TRBV5-1,TRBJ2-5
CGTGTVYGTEAFF,TGTGGGACTGGAACTGTGTATGGCACTGAAGCTTTCTTT,-,-,TRBV28,TRBJ1-1
CASSYRTGYEQYF,TGCGCCAGCAGCTATCGGACAGGGTACGAGCAGTACTTC,-,TRBD1,TRBV5-1,TRBJ2-7
CATSDTRSSGNTIYF,TGTGCCACCAGTGATACTAGAAGCTCTGGAAACACCATATATTTT,-,-,TRBV24-1,TRBJ1-3
CASSWGTEAFF,TGTGCCAGCAGTTGGGGTACTGAAGCTTTCTTT,-,-,TRBV27,TRBJ1-1
CASSQGQFSSGANVLTF,TGCGCCAGCAGCCAAGGACAGTTCTCTTCTGGGGCCAACGTCCTGACTTTC,once,-,TRBV4-1,TRBJ2-6
CASSISGGSGYEQFF,TGTGCCAGTAGTATATCAGGCGGGAGTGGCTATGAGCAGTTCTTC,-,TRBD2,TRBV19,TRBJ2-1
CASSLKNGGRSYNEQFF,TGTGCCAGCAGCTTAAAGAACGGGGGGCGCTCCTACAATGAGCAGTTCTTC,once,-,TRBV7-9,TRBJ2-1
CASSRGTSTYEQYF,TGTGCCAGCAGCCGGGGGACTTCCACCTACGAGCAGTACTTC,-,-,TRBV3-1/TRBV3-2,TRBJ2-7
CASSLVATSVVTDTQYF,TGCGCCAGCAGCTTGGTTGCGACTAGCGTGGTAACAGATACGCAGTATTTT,-,TRBD2,TRBV5-1,TRBJ2-3
CASSYNQNYNSPLHF,TGTGCCAGCAGTTACAACCAGAACTATAATTCACCCCTCCACTTT,once,-,TRBV6-5,TRBJ1-6
CASSGRGTWNSPLHF,TGTGCCAGCAGTGGCAGGGGGACTTGGAATTCACCCCTCCACTTT,-,TRBD1,TRBV2,TRBJ1-6
CASSLGRVWTGELFF,TGCGCCAGCAGCTTGGGACGGGTTTGGACCGGGGAGCTGTTTTTT,-,-,TRBV5-1,TRBJ2-2